This paragraph reports one TCR beta chain. This clone was seen more than once but under ten times. What this receptor recognizes is not known. No base qualities exist here, and no much larger clone lies one base off it. The data originate from a study of cytomegalovirus exposure and HLA in healthy donors (dated by TCRdb to 2016 to 2017). In terms of the full investigation: An earlier analysis of approximately 550 of the donors reported approximately 300 Gb of sequence data and some 100 million unique TCR beta sequences from about 180 million T cells. Roughly 300 gigabases of sequencing data and around 87 million unique TCR sequences were included in an early release covering roughly 600 HLA-typed donors. Of the 398 genotyped donors, roughly 80% fell in the genetic ancestry cluster associated with self-reported Caucasian donors. The study aimed to test whether signatures of past pathogen exposure could be identified by cataloging public T cell receptors. The T cell repertoires of some 700 subjects were profiled by immunosequencing and related to cytomegalovirus serostatus. In addition to the first cohort of around 670 subjects, a separate validation cohort of 120 different subjects was used. To predict cytomegalovirus infection status, the study combined high-throughput TCR immunosequencing, statistical association of individual TCRs with disease status, and machine learning. A later analysis re-analyzed previously published TCR beta repertoires from 666 donors and added high-resolution HLA genotyping to study TCR occurrence patterns. Rather than drawing on any new phenotypic data, the later analysis identified candidate immune exposures from TCR beta sequences and the way those sequences occurred across donors. An earlier analysis of 587 of the donors used high-throughput TCR beta sequencing to judge whether each TCR beta V gene segment behaved as functional or pseudogenic. Donor age, sex, ethnicity and CMV serostatus were compiled alongside the repertoire data. In a later genetic analysis, genome-wide SNP genotypes for about three fifths of the 666 donors were used, and that subset was treated as a discovery cohort. All discovery cohort repertoires had been generated on a single sequencing platform. HLA typing covered class I and class II loci at four-digit resolution. Typing coverage differed by locus: A, B, C, DRB1 and DQB1 were typed in about 620-630 donors, DQA1 in approximately 520, DPA1 in approximately 600, and DPB1 in around 490. Several DR-DQ haplotypes were treated as single units for association and clustering because of strong linkage in the cohort. Among around 400 genotyped donors of the cohort, an average of approximately 240,000 unique TCR beta nucleotide sequences were sequenced per donor, roughly 18% of them non-productive. Summary of the overall study and its limitations: The 87-base-pair reads could not distinguish some IMGT-functional V segments, including TRBV6-2 and TRBV6-3, so those segments were excluded. In a later genetic analysis, fewer N-insertions in productive TCRs were reported among donors in an Asian-associated ancestry cluster than the roughly 710-donor mean. The study gave a list of under 200 TCR beta chains associated with cytomegalovirus. A further reported finding was that TCR beta sequences accurately predicted the HLA-A and HLA-B alleles for most subjects in the first cohort. In vitro tests confirmed that a few of the cytomegalovirus-associated TCR beta chains recognize cytomegalovirus antigens. The authors suggested that the approach could potentially be generalized to other disease states and immunological phenotypes. In a later analysis, around 15,000 TCR beta sequences were associated with specific HLA alleles at a false discovery rate of 0.05. Compared with equally common non-associated chains, HLA-associated TCR beta chains in a later analysis were more clonally expanded and had lower generation probabilities. According to a later analysis, parvovirus B19, influenza, CMV and Epstein-Barr virus appeared linked to several top co-occurrence clusters. Roughly uniform sequencing depth across donors was assumed in presence/absence analyses, although this assumption may not hold. Correlated functional status among segregating V segments might be attributable to linkage disequilibrium, but an unknown experimental factor could not be ruled out. This cohort had only TCR beta chains sequenced, and the lack of alpha or paired-chain data limited which features could be detected. In a later analysis, TCR association rates were found to vary across HLA loci, with the most associated TCRs seen for DRB1 alleles and the fewest for HLA-C alleles. Most TCR sequences were seen in very few donors, while some public TCRs were found in many individuals. Because HLA typing was unavailable for some donors at each locus, only the typed subset was used in association tests. In an earlier analysis of a few hundred of the donors, most TCR beta V segments were observed in productive rearrangements about 90% or about 30% of the time, broadly matching IMGT annotations. In a later genetic analysis, a missense DCLRE1C variant was associated with V-gene and J-gene trimming of TCR beta chains, and the association was replicated in an independent cohort. The earlier analysis of fewer than 750 of the donors excluded some 15 rarely observed V segments, including chromosome 9 orphons, because counts were too low. Most CMV-associated TCR beta chains appeared to be HLA-restricted in a later analysis, and the HLA associations seemed to be driven largely by CMV exposure. The only immune exposure information available for the cohort was CMV serostatus. When HLA alleles, especially DR and DQ, strongly co-occurred, TCR associations were difficult to assign to individual alleles. The sequencing pipeline was judged likely to have produced a cluster of highly shared sequence variants as a technical artifact. In both the original and validation cohorts, the classifier was reported to diagnose cytomegalovirus status with high specificity and sensitivity.

The cohort comprised some 680 healthy bone marrow donors. Cohort members were all nominally healthy when sampled, although unrecorded immune exposures were likely present. The donor tested CMV seropositive and was one of the 289 seropositive cohort members. Each donor provided a peripheral blood sample, and peripheral blood mononuclear cells were used for TCR beta sequencing. Genomic DNA was extracted from the blood cell samples with the Qiagen DNeasy Blood Extraction Kit. The protocol used for the library was the immunoSEQ multiplex PCR assay. For the multiplex PCR, a mixture combining 60 forward primers for TCR Vbeta segments and 13 reverse primers for TCR Jbeta segments was used. The CDR3 region of rearranged TCR beta genes was amplified from genomic DNA by a multiplex PCR assay. The amplified TCR beta libraries were sequenced on the Illumina HiSeq System as 87-base-pair reads. As for the original processing: In a later analysis, some 80 million unique TCR beta chains were counted across the roughly 610 repertoires, and some 10 million of these chains were shared by at least two donors. Raw reads were error-corrected and collapsed into unique sequences with a nearest-neighbor algorithm that merged closely related sequences to remove PCR and sequencing errors. V, D and J gene segments were assigned by aligning CDR3 sequences to IMGT reference sequences. For a sequence to be retained, a match of at least six nucleotides was required to both a V gene segment and a J gene segment. A rearrangement counted as productive if the CDR3 had no stop codons and remained in frame with V and J, and every other rearrangement counted as non-productive. Following IMGT convention, CDR3 was defined as the stretch from the second conserved V-encoded cysteine up to the conserved J-encoded phenylalanine. The earlier analysis of about 530 of the donors excluded any sequence lacking an unambiguous match to a single V gene segment. In an earlier analysis of some 590 of the donors, V segments were called functional above 56.7% productive rearrangements and were called segregating when the between-donor standard deviation exceeded 5%. A statistical classification framework was built to diagnose cytomegalovirus status from the catalog of TCR beta chain sequences. In a later analysis, TCR nucleotide sequences were compared against IMGT/GENE-DB human TR gene sequences so that V and J genes could be assigned. A later analysis assigned CDR3 sequences and most-parsimonious VDJ recombination scenarios with the TCRdist pipeline. In a later analysis, every TCR beta chain was defined by the combination of its CDR3 amino acid sequence and its V-gene family, and reads without a unique V-gene family were dropped. In a later analysis, fewer than 600 highly shared, low-generation-probability nucleotide sequences were removed to address suspected cross-contamination and a sequencing artifact. In a later analysis, a clonal expansion index for each public chain was calculated from normalized within-repertoire ranks of inferred template counts. Generation probabilities in a later analysis came from a VDJ recombination model fitted to out-of-frame rearrangements, and those results were checked against IGoR. A later analysis scored TCR-TCR, TCR-HLA and TCR-CMV co-occurrence with hypergeometric tests, applying a repertoire-size bias correction to TCR pairs. False discovery rates were estimated in a later analysis by permuting HLA or CMV assignments 20 times. In a later analysis, co-occurring TCRs were grouped using DBSCAN, and TCRdist sequence similarity was added for clustering within HLA-allele-positive subsets. Co-occurrence clustering excluded repertoires with fewer than 30,000 or more than 120,000 public chains, plus five with anomalous nucleotide sharing. TCRdb re-hosts the immuneACCESS table, in-frame sequences only. Its copies lack some clones; in the studies checked, an unresolved V gene accounts for under half of them, and the cause for the rest is not known. V and J calls plus clone size are reproduced from that table; the DNA served to infer D and trimming. This sample gives 110,000 or so clones in total; about 75% of them show up just once. Of the sample, 2.5% to 3.5% is held by the ten largest clones.

V and J are truncated by 10 bases and 5 bases respectively, leaving an intervening sequence of 20 bases. Reading the germline V gene (reference sequence) gives CDR1 SEHNR and CDR2 FQNEAQ. The CDR3 measures 14 amino acids from cysteine to phenylalanine. The CDR3 DNA has 42 bases and is translated from base 1. The chain is assembled from TRBV7-9 and TRBJ1-1; the D region possibly corresponds to TRBD1 (5 bases align). The TCR sequence derives from a woman aged 40 to 55 in good health and CMV-seropositive. The sequenced material came from PBMCs. The CDR3 protein is CAIGGMLARTEAFF. The nucleotide sequence reads as follows: TGTGCCATCGGGGGGATGTTGGCCAGGACTGAAGCTTTCTTT.